This entry concerns a single T cell receptor beta chain. The donors were healthy bone marrow donors. Germline CDR1 SGHNT, CDR2 YYREEE (reference sequence). This CDR3 region has 13 residues. V lost 4 bases, J lost 6 bases, and 14 bases lay in between. This entry belongs to a study of cytomegalovirus exposure and HLA in healthy donors. The PCR made use of 60 Vbeta and 13 Jbeta primers. Profiled with immunoSEQ multiplex PCR; TCRdb holds only in-frame clones, not every one. The sample carries over 70,000 clones, 60% to 80% recorded once. V is TRBV5-4 and J is TRBJ2-7; D might be TRBD1 (5 bases). This clonotype was sampled from a man aged 30 to 39 in good health and CMV-seronegative. Sequencing was performed on PBMCs. In DNA form, the CDR3 reads TGTGCCAGCAGCGCCGTACAGGTTTCCGAGCAGTACTTC. Its translation is CASSAVQVSEQYF.